This T cell receptor beta chain was found in a study of blood T cells in healthy people across ages. About the research overall: Using template switching, researchers captured about one barcoded beta molecule for each two T cells. Findings and limits, study-wide: Unsorted PBMCs ruled out conclusive naive versus antigen-experienced comparison.

The V segment lost 2 bases and the J segment 4 bases; nucleotides outside the gene matches: 4. The CDR3 consists of 16 residues. In terms of origin and age, donors were healthy Caucasian individuals from Russia aged about 6 to 95. This clonotype was observed many times. What it binds is unknown. PCR was performed a second time for roughly 6 to 12 cycles using a sample-barcoded 5' primer and a J-beta primer mix. Via MiXCR, TCRdb re-called the 5' RACE reads, giving one row per CDR3 protein. The sample yields 550,000 to 800,000 distinct CDR3 sequences, about a third seen once. The chain combines TRBV12-3 or TRBV12-4 with TRBJ1-6; 8 bases match TRBD1. The sample taken for sequencing was blood. The receptor's source is a woman older than 75 in good health. CDR3 bases: TGTGCCAGCAGTTTAACAGGGGGAGGGTATAATTCACCCCTCCACTTT. It encodes CASSLTGGGYNSPLHF.